The rows below give T cell receptor beta chains drawn from one sample of a study of T cells of healthy individuals. In TCRdb, the 5' RACE reads were re-called with MiXCR into one record per CDR3 protein. The sample includes 65,000 to 95,000 distinct CDR3 sequences, about 4.8% of them seen just once. These receptors came from a female donor in good health. CDR3s include the opening cysteine and the closing phenylalanine or tryptophan.

j_call v_call cdr3_aa
TRBJ2-1 TRBV27 CASSLSWPSSYNEQFF
TRBJ2-3 TRBV6-2/TRBV6-3 CASSSLGRSTDTQYF
TRBJ2-1 TRBV7-9 CASSFNPWGGSSYNEQFF
TRBJ1-2 TRBV29-1 CSVDRRDNYGYTF
TRBJ2-2 TRBV6-2/TRBV6-3 CASRGTGGLTGELFF
TRBJ2-1 TRBV11-2 CASSLEDWGKYNEQFF
TRBJ2-5 TRBV29-1 CSVVRLAGVDQYF
TRBJ2-2 TRBV3-1 CASSRQDHTGELFF
TRBJ2-3 TRBV5-1 CASSAGGSTDTQYF
TRBJ2-7 TRBV20-1 CSARLAASYEQYF
TRBJ1-1 TRBV7-2 CASSLASPGEAFF
TRBJ1-1 TRBV27 CASSVGVNTEAFF
TRBJ1-1 TRBV11-1 CASSTNTGGLTEAFF
TRBJ2-7 TRBV5-4 CASSLTGRREQYF
TRBJ2-3 TRBV20-1 CSASPRDTQYF
TRBJ2-1 TRBV20-1 CSARVRGLAGPNEQFF
TRBJ2-7 TRBV7-9 CASSLGGQTYEQYF
TRBJ2-5 TRBV12-5 CASAVGASGEETQYF
TRBJ2-3 TRBV9 CASSVVSGVTDTQYF
TRBJ2-7 TRBV14 CASSQGRTYEQYF
TRBJ2-7 TRBV9 CASSVNSGRPLEQYF
TRBJ1-1 TRBV7-9 CASSSRTGYMNTEAFF
TRBJ2-7 TRBV5-4 CASNLGGLAGSYEQYF
TRBJ2-1 TRBV7-9 CASSLVRAGYNEQFF
TRBJ2-1 TRBV5-4 CASSLDYELDEQFF
TRBJ2-3 TRBV20-1 CSARRGATDTQYF
TRBJ2-1 TRBV6-6 CASSDLGNEQFF
TRBJ2-7 TRBV3-1 CASSQDQGGRHHEQYF
TRBJ1-2 TRBV20-1 CSAIRGGMYGYTF
TRBJ1-1 TRBV29-1 CSAKATDEAFF
TRBJ2-5 TRBV4-3 CASSPSTKQETQYF
TRBJ1-2 TRBV18 CASSPPRGDHYGYTF
TRBJ2-2 TRBV2 CASRKSSANTGELFF
TRBJ2-1 TRBV4-1 CASSQLYNEQFF
TRBJ2-3 TRBV29-1 CSAARETDTQYF
TRBJ2-1 TRBV7-6 CASSPTLGPKGFYNEQFF
TRBJ2-7 TRBV7-2 CASSSIGGGDEQYF
TRBJ2-6 TRBV27 CASSSIAGGPGANVLTF
TRBJ2-1 TRBV7-9 CASSFTDRSYNEQFF
TRBJ1-5 TRBV28 CASSFTGQGYDQPQHF
TRBJ2-7 TRBV29-1 CSVDGLVGTFTYEQYF
TRBJ2-7 TRBV27 CASSLGRGSGYEQYF
TRBJ2-2 TRBV25-1 CASSESGLANTGELFF
TRBJ1-1 TRBV2 CASSVRSENTEAFF
TRBJ1-5 TRBV28 CASSLWGQEDYSNQPQHF
TRBJ2-7 TRBV7-9 CASSGRLAGASYEQYF
TRBJ1-5 TRBV12-3/TRBV12-4 CASSSPGTGPNQPQHF
TRBJ1-2 TRBV27 CASSWTGGLGGYTF
TRBJ2-7 TRBV5-1 CASSYTSGTPEEQYF
TRBJ2-1 TRBV21-1 CASSKDSGEGHYNEQFF
TRBJ2-3 TRBV30 CAWSVRTDTQYF
TRBJ2-1 TRBV28 CASSPTSGAYNEQFF
TRBJ2-3 TRBV7-9 CASSLEPTFALRQGASTDTQYF
TRBJ2-2 TRBV11-1 CASSLVHSGQGRTGELFF
TRBJ2-7 TRBV4-3 CASSQDSAGGLGEQYF